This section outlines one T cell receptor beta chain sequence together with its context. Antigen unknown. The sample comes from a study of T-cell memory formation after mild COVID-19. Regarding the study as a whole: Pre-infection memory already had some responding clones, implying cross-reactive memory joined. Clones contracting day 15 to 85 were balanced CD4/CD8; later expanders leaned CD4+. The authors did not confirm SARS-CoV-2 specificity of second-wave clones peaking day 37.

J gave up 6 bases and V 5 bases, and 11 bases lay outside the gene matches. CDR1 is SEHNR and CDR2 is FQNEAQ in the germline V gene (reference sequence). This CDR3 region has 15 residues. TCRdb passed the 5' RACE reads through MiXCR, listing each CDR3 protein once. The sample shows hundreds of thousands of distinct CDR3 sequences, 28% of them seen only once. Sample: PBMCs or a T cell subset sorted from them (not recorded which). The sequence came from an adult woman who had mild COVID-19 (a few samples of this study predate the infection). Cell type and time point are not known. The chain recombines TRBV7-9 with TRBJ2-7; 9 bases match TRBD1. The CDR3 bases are TGTGCCAGCAGCCCAACCGGGACAGGGCGCTTCGAGCAGTACTTC. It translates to CASSPTGTGRFEQYF.